Here is one T cell receptor (beta chain) with its context. One end of the junction varies from germline; a read error may be responsible. The investigators reverse transcribed all of the isolated RNA, so they sequenced expressed TCRB transcripts. Assay used: immunoSEQ multiplex PCR; TCRdb lists only in-frame clones, some missing. The data show around 400,000 clones, approximately 12% seen once. The sample originates from a study of beta chain features in type 1 diabetes. The CDR3 runs 13 residues. Per the germline V gene, CDR1 is LGHNA and CDR2 is YSLEER. The sequence was collected from a man aged 18 to 30 in good health. V and J are TRBV4-3 and TRBJ1-6; D not resolved. The source material was naive CD4+ T cells from blood. CDR3 nucleotide sequence: TGCGCCAGCAGCCAAGATTATATTTCACCCCTCCACTTT. Its protein is CASSQDYISPLHF.